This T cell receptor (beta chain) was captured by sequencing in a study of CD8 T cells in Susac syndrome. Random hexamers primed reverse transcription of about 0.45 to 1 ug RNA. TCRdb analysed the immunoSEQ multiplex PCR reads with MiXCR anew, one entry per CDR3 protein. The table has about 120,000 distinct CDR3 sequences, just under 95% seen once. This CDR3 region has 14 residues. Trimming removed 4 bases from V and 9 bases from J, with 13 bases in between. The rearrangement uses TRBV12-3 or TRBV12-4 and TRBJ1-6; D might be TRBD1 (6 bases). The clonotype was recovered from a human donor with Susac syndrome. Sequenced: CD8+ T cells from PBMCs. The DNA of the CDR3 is TGTGCCAGCAGTTCCACAGGGCTGGGTTCACCCCTCCACTTT. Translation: CASSSTGLGSPLHF.